The subject of this entry is one T cell receptor (beta chain). What it recognizes is unknown. RNA transcripts served as the template for amplifying TCR beta CDR3 regions. A set of HTBI primers served as the primers for a first-round RT-PCR of the TCR CDR3. TCRdb recomputed calls from the multiplex PCR reads with MiXCR, one row per CDR3 protein. The sample has roughly 170,000 distinct CDR3 sequences; over 15% are singletons. CDR1 is LGHNA, CDR2 YNFKEQ, per germline. CDR3 length: 16 amino acids. Trimming shortened V by 2 bases and J by 6 bases, and 17 bases separated the two germline ends. This record comes from a study of T cells in Graves' hyperthyroidism and ophthalmopathy. The study, taken as a whole, reports: The authors' 13 V-J model separated ophthalmopathy from stable hyperthyroidism. Progression to ophthalmopathy was predicted a median of approximately seven months early.

The chain employs TRBV4-2 and TRBJ2-1, with TRBD1 as a possible D gene (6 bases). The sequence derives from a woman in her fifties or sixties with Graves' hyperthyroidism. The sample was blood. The CDR3 DNA follows: TGTGCCAGCAGCCAAACCTCGGCAGGGGCTGGCAATGAGCAGTTCTTC. Translation gives CASSQTSAGAGNEQFF.